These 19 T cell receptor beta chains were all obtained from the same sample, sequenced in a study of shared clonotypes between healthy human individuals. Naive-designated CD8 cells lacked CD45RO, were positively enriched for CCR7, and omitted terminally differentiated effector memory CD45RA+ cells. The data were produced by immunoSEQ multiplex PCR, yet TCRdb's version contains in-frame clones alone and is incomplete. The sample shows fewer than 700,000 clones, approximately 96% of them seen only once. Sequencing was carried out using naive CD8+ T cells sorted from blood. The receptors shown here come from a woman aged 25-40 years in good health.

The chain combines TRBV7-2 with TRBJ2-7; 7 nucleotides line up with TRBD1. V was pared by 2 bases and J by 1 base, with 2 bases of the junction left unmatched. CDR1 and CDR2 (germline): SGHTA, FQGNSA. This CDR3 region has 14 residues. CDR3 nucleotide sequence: TGTGCCAGCAGCTTACGGGACAGATCCTACGAGCAGTACTTC. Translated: CASSLRDRSYEQYF.

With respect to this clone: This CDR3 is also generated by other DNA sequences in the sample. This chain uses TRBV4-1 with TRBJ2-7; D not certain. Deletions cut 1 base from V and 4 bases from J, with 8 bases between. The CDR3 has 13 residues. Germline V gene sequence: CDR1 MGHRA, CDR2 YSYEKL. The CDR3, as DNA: TGCGCCAGCAGCCAAGTGGGCAATTACGAGCAGTACTTC. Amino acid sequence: CASSQVGNYEQYF.

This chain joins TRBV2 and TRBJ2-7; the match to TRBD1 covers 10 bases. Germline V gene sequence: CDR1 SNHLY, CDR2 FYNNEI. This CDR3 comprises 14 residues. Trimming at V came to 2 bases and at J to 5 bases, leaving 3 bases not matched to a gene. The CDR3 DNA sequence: TGTGCCAGCAGTGAACTGGGGACAGGGGACGAGCAGTACTTC. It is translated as CASSELGTGDEQYF.

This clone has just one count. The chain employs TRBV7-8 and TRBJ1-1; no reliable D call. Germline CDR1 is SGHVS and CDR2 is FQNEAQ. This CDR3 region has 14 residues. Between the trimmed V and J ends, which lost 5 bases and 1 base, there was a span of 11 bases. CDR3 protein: CASSPWSENTEAFF. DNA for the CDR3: TGTGCCAGCAGCCCGTGGAGCGAGAACACTGAAGCTTTCTTT.

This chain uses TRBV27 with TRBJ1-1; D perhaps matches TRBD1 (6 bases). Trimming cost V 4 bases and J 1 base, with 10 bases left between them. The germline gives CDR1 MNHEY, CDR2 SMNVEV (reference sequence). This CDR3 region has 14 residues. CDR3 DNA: TGTGCCAGCAGTTCCCGGACAGCGAACACTGAAGCTTTCTTT. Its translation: CASSSRTANTEAFF.

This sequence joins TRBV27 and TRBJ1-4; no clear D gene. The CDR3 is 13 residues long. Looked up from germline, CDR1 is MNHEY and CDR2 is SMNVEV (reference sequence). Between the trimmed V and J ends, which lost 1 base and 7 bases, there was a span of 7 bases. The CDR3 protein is CASSLLSGEKLFF. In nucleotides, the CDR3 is TGTGCCAGCAGTTTATTGTCTGGTGAAAAACTGTTTTTT.

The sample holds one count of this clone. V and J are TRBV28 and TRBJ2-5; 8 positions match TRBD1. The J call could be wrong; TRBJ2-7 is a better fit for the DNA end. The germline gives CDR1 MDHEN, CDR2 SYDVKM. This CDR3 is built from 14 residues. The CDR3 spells CASSLSGTGYEQYF. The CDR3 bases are TGTGCCAGCAGTTTATCCGGGACAGGCTACGAGCAGTACTTC.

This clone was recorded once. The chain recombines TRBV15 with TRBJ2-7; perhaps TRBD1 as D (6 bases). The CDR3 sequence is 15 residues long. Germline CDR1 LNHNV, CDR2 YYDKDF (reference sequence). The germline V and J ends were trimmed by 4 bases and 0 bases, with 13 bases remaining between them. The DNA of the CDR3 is TGTGCCACCAGCAATGGACAGTTGGGCTCCTACGAGCAGTACTTC. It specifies CATSNGQLGSYEQYF.

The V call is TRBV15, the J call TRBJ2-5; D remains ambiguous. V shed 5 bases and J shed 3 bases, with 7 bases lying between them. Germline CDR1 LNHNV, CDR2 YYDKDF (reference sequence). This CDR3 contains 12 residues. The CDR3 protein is CATSGLEETQYF. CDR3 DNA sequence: TGTGCCACCAGCGGCCTGGAAGAGACCCAGTACTTC. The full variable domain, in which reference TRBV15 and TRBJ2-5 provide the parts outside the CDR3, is DAMVIQNPRYQVTQFGKPVTLSCSQTLNHNVMYWYQQKSSQAPKLLFHYYDKDFNNEADTPDNFQSRRPNTSFCFLDIRSPGLGDTAMYLCATSGLEETQYFGPGTRLLVL.

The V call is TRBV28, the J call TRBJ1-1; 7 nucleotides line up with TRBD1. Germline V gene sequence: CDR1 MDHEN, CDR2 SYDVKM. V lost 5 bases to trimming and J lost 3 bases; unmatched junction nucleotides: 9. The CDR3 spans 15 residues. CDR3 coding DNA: TGTGCCAGCAGTAGCTGGGAGGGGGCGTACACTGAAGCTTTCTTT. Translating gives CASSSWEGAYTEAFF.

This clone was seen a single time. This CDR3 is CASSQGSGTAYGYTF. The CDR3 DNA reads TGCGCCAGCAGCCAAGGCTCCGGGACAGCTTATGGCTACACCTTC. This chain links TRBV4-1 with TRBJ1-2, with TRBD1 matching 7 bases. CDR1 is MGHRA and CDR2 is YSYEKL in the germline V gene. The CDR3 is 15 residues long. V shed 1 base, J shed 5 bases, and the junction held 7 bases outside the gene matches.

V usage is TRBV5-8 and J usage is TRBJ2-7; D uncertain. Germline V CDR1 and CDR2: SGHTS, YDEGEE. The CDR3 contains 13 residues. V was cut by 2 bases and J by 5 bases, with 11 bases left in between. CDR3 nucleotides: TGTGCCAGCAGCTTTGGAGTTGGGGACGAGCAGTACTTC. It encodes CASSFGVGDEQYF.

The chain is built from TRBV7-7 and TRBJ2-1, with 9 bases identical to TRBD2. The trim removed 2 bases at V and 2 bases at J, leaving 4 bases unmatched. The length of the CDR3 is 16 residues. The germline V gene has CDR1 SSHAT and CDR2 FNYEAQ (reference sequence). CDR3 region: CASSLSEREAYNEQFF. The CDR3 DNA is TGTGCCAGCAGCTTAAGTGAGCGGGAGGCCTACAATGAGCAGTTCTTC.

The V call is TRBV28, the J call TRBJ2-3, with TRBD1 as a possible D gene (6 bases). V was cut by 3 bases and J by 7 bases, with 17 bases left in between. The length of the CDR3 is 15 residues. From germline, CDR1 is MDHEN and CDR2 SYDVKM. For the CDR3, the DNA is TGTGCCAGCAGTTTGAGACAGGTTTTCATGAATACGCAGTATTTT. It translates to CASSLRQVFMNTQYF. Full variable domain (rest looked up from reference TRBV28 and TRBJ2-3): DVKVTQSSRYLVKRTGEKVFLECVQDMDHENMFWYRQDPGLGLRLIYFSYDVKMKEKGDIPEGYSVSREKKERFSLILESASTNQTSMYLCASSLRQVFMNTQYFGPGTRLTVL.

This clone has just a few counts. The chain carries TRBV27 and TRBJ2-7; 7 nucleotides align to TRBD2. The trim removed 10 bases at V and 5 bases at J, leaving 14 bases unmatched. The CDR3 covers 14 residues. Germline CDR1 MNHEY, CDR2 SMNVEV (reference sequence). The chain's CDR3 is CATSSGEGPDEQYF. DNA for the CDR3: TGTGCCACCTCTTCGGGGGAGGGCCCAGACGAGCAGTACTTC.

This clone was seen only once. The CDR3 here is CASSLNQAYEQYF. As DNA, the CDR3 is TGTGCCAGCAGCTTAAACCAGGCCTACGAGCAGTACTTC. The gene calls are TRBV7-6 and TRBJ2-7; the D is unclear. This CDR3 has 13 residues. V was cut by 2 bases and J by 2 bases, with 7 bases left in between. Germline V gives CDR1 SGHVS, CDR2 FNYEAQ.

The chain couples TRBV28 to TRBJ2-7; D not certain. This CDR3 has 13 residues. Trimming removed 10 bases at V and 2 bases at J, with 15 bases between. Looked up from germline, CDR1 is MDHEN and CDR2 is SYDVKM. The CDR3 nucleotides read TGTGCCACGACTGTTGACACCCCCTACGAGCAGTACTTC. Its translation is CATTVDTPYEQYF.

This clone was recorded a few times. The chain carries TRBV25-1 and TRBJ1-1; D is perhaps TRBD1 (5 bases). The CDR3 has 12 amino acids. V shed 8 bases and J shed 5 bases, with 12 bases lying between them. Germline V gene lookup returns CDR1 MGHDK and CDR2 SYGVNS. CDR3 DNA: TGTGCCAGCGGTCGGGGGACTACTGAAGCTTTCTTT. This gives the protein CASGRGTTEAFF.

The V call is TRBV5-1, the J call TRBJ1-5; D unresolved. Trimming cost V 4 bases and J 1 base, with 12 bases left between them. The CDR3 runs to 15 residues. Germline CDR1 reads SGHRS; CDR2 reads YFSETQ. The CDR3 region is CASSPGWGSNQPQHF. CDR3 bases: TGCGCCAGCAGCCCGGGGTGGGGAAGCAATCAGCCCCAGCATTTT.